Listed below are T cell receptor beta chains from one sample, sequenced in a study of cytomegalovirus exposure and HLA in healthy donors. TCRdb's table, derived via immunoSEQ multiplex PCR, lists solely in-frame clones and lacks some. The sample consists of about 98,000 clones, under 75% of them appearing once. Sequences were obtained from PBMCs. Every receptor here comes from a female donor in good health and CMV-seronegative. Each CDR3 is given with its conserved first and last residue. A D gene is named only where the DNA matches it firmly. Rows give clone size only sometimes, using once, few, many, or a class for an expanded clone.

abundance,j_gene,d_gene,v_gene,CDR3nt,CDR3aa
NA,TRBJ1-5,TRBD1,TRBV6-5,TGTGCCAGCAGGGGGACAGGACGGAATCAGCCCCAGCATTTT,CASRGTGRNQPQHF
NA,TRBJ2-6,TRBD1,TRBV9,TGTGCCAGCAGCGTAGTCGACAGGGGGATGTCTGGGGCCAACGTCCTGACTTTC,CASSVVDRGMSGANVLTF
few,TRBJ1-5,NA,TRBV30,TGTGCCTGGAGTAGGGGAGGGTCTAATCAGCCCCAGCATTTT,CAWSRGGSNQPQHF
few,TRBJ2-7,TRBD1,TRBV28,TGTGCCAGCAGTTTCGGGACAGGGACCTACGAGCAGTACTTC,CASSFGTGTYEQYF
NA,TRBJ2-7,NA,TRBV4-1,TGCGCCAGCAGCCACCTCCAGGGGGGACTCTACGAGCAGTACTTC,CASSHLQGGLYEQYF
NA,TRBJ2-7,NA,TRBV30,TGTGCCTGGAGTCCCGCACAGGGCCTCTACCACGAGCAGTACTTC,CAWSPAQGLYHEQYF
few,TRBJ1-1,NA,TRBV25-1,TGTGCCAGCAGGGGAGGGGTTGGGTGGACTGAAGCTTTCTTT,CASRGGVGWTEAFF
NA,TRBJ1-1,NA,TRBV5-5,TGTGCCAGCAGCTTTTTGGTCAGGGACACTGAAGCTTTCTTT,CASSFLVRDTEAFF
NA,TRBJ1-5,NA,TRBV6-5,TGTGCCACCCGAACAGGGATGCAGCCCCAGCATTTT,CATRTGMQPQHF
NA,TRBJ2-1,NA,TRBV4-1,TGCGCCAGCAGCCGCCCGCCGCCGGGGGAATCCTACAATGAGCAGTTCTTC,CASSRPPPGESYNEQFF
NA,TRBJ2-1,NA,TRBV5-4,TGTGCCAGCAGCACCGGACAGAGCTCCTACAATGAGCAGTTCTTC,CASSTGQSSYNEQFF
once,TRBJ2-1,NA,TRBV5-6,TGTGCCAGCAGCGGCGGACAGTATGGTATCAACAATGAGCAGTTCTTC,CASSGGQYGINNEQFF
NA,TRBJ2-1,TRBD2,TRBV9,TGTGCCAGCAGCGTAGCCCCCGGTAGCGGGGGGGCCGTCGAGCAGTTCTTC,CASSVAPGSGGAVEQFF
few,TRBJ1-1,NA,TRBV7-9,TGTGCCAGCAGCTTACAGGGTAACACTGAAGCTTTCTTT,CASSLQGNTEAFF
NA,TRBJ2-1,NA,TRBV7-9,TGTGCCAGCAGCTCTGGAAGCGGAGCCTACAATGAGCAGTTCTTC,CASSSGSGAYNEQFF
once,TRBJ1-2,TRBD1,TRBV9,TGTGCCAGCAGCGCGGACAGGGCGTATGGCTACACCTTC,CASSADRAYGYTF
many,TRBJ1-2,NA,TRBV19,TGTGCCAGTAGTATAGATGGGCGGGGCCATGGCTACACCTTC,CASSIDGRGHGYTF
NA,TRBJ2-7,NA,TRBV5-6,TGTGCCAGCAGCTTGGGGGGAGGATTCCACGAGCAGTACTTC,CASSLGGGFHEQYF
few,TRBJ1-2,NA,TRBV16,TGTGCCAGCAGCCAAGGGGGGTCGGGCTACACCTTC,CASSQGGSGYTF
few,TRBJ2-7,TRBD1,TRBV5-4,TGTGCCAGCAGCTTTAATACCGGGACAGGGACTGAGCAGTACTTC,CASSFNTGTGTEQYF
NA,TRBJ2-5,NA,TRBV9,TGTGCCAGCAGCGTAGTTGCCCACCCGGGGGAGACCCAGTACTTC,CASSVVAHPGETQYF
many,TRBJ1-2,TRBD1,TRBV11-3,TGTGCCAGCAGCGCCGGGACAGGGGACAACTATGGCTACACCTTC,CASSAGTGDNYGYTF
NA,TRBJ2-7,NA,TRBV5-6,TGTGCCAGCAGCTTTTACGTTGGAGCCCAGCGCAACGAGCAGTACTTC,CASSFYVGAQRNEQYF
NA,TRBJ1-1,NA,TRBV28,TGTGCCAGCAGCTCCGGCGGGGCAGGCGACACTGAAGCTTTCTTT,CASSSGGAGDTEAFF
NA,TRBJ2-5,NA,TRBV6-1,TGTGCCAGCAGTGCCCAGGGGGGAGAGACCCAGTACTTC,CASSAQGGETQYF
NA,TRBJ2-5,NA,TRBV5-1,TGCGCCAGCAGCTTGGGGACAGCCCAAGAGACCCAGTACTTC,CASSLGTAQETQYF
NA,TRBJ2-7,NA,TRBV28,TGTGCCAGCAGCTCACCCAAGGACAGATACGAGCAGTACTTC,CASSSPKDRYEQYF
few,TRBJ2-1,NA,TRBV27,TGTGCCAGCAGTTTACGCGGAGCGGGCAATGAGCAGTTCTTC,CASSLRGAGNEQFF